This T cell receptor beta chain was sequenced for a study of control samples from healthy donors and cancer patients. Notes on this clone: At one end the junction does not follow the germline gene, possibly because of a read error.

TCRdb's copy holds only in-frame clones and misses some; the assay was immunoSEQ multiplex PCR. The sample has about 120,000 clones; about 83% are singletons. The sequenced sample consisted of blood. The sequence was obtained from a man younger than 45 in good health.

The CDR3 DNA reads as TGTGCCAGCAGAGAAGAGGCGCTTCGGGAGACCCAGTACTTC. Amino acid sequence: CASREEALRETQYF. This chain connects TRBV2 to TRBJ2-5; D is unclear. The germline gives CDR1 SNHLY, CDR2 FYNNEI. The CDR3 extends over 14 amino acids.